These 14 T cell receptor beta chains were all obtained from the same sample, sequenced in a study of type 1 regulatory T cells. TCRdb reprocessed the reads via MiXCR and lists one record per CDR3 protein. The sample consists of about 65,000 distinct CDR3 sequences, around 49% of them appearing once. These receptors' targets are unknown. The sample consisted of cultured non-Tr1 T cells, either the whole culture or a sorted T cell fraction (not recorded which). These receptors were taken from a human donor in good health.

This clonotype was recorded a few times. The rearrangement uses TRBV18 and TRBJ2-3; D not certain. The CDR3 totals 11 residues. Germline V gene data show CDR1 as KGHSH and CDR2 as LQKENI. The germline V and J ends were trimmed by 3 bases and 14 bases, with 12 bases remaining between them. DNA of the CDR3: TGTGCCAGCTCACCCAGTAACATTCCGTATTTT. This sequence encodes CASSPSNIPYF.

The chain uses TRBV19 and TRBJ2-1, with TRBD1 matching over 9 bases. V shed 6 bases and J 5 bases; nucleotides not matched to a gene: 5. The CDR3 covers 14 residues. Per germline, CDR1 LNHDA and CDR2 SQIVND (reference sequence). The CDR3: CASRSGQGNNEQFF. CDR3 DNA: TGTGCCAGTAGATCGGGACAGGGTAACAATGAGCAGTTCTTC.

This chain links TRBV5-8 with TRBJ2-1, with D possibly matching TRBD2 (6 bases). The CDR3 loop spans 14 amino acids. V was clipped by 4 bases and J by 3 bases, with 11 bases between them. Per the germline V gene, CDR1 is SGHTS and CDR2 is YDEGEE. The CDR3 coding sequence is TGTGCCAGCAGCGGGGGGTGGGGCTACAATGAGCAGTTCTTC. As protein: CASSGGWGYNEQFF. The full variable domain, in which reference TRBV5-8 and TRBJ2-1 provide the parts outside the CDR3, is EAGVTQSPTHLIKTRGQQATLRCSPISGHTSVYWYQQALGLGLQFLLWYDEGEERNRGNFPPRFSGRQFPNYSSELNVNALELEDSALYLCASSGGWGYNEQFFGPGTRLTVL.

The sample holds a few counts of this clonotype. This chain joins TRBV29-1 and TRBJ2-3, with TRBD2 matching 16 bases. This CDR3 has 18 amino acids. The V gene end was trimmed by 6 bases and the J gene end by 0 bases; junction bases not matched to a gene: 9. Germline V gene lookup returns CDR1 SQVTM and CDR2 ANQGSEA. CDR3: CSVLGTSGGGLSTDTQYF. In DNA, the CDR3 is TGCAGCGTGCTGGGGACTAGCGGGGGGGGTTTGAGCACAGATACGCAGTATTTT.

This clonotype turned up a few times. The chain uses TRBV3-1 and TRBJ2-2, with 9 bases that match TRBD1. Germline V lookup: CDR1 LGHDT, CDR2 YNNKEL (reference sequence). Germline trimming cut 4 bases from V and 7 bases from J; bases unmatched to any gene: 10. The CDR3 spans 16 residues. The CDR3 loop is CASSPGQGILGGELFF. The DNA for the CDR3 is TGTGCCAGCAGCCCGGGACAGGGAATATTGGGCGGGGAGCTGTTTTTT. The whole variable domain, remainder taken from reference TRBV3-1 and TRBJ2-2, is DTAVSQTPKYLVTQMGNDKSIKCEQNLGHDTMYWYKQDSKKFLKIMFSYNNKELIINETVPNRFSPKSPDKAHLNLHINSLELGDSAVYFCASSPGQGILGGELFFGEGSRLTVL.

The rearrangement uses TRBV5-1 and TRBJ2-1; D may be TRBD2 (5 bases). In germline, CDR1 is SGHRS, CDR2 YFSETQ. The CDR3 runs to 15 residues. V was clipped by 4 bases and J by 2 bases, with 13 bases between them. CDR3 sequence reads: CASSPLSGAYNEQFF. CDR3 nucleotides: TGCGCCAGCAGCCCCCTTTCCGGGGCCTACAATGAGCAGTTCTTC. The variable domain in full, with the rest retrieved from reference TRBV5-1 and TRBJ2-1, is KAGVTQTPRYLIKTRGQQVTLSCSPISGHRSVSWYQQTPGQGLQFLFEYFSETQRNKGNFPGRFSGRQFSNSRSEMNVSTLELGDSALYLCASSPLSGAYNEQFFGPGTRLTVL.

The rearrangement uses TRBV19 and TRBJ2-7; D ambiguous. CDR3 size: 13 residues. With 5 bases removed from V and 5 bases from J, the gap between germline ends came to 13 bases. Germline loops: CDR1 LNHDA, CDR2 SQIVND (reference sequence). The CDR3 DNA sequence: TGTGCCAGTAGTGCCCGGCCACTCAACGAGCAGTACTTC. This translates into CASSARPLNEQYF.

The chain carries TRBV27 and TRBJ2-7, with TRBD2 matching 7 bases. This CDR3 is built from 14 residues. The V gene end was trimmed by 5 bases and the J gene end by 9 bases; junction bases not matched to a gene: 13. Germline V CDR1 and CDR2: MNHEY, SMNVEV (reference sequence). Here the CDR3 reads CASSAQNPGGGQYF. The CDR3 DNA follows: TGTGCCAGCAGTGCTCAAAATCCGGGGGGAGGGCAGTACTTC.

In the case of this clonotype: Since a much larger clone is just one base distant, this may be a read error. The CDR3 is CASRPTSGQYSANTIYF. In DNA, the CDR3 is TGTGCCAGCAGACCAACTTCGGGACAGTACTCTGCAAACACCATATATTTT. The chain joins TRBV12-3 or TRBV12-4 to TRBJ1-3, with 7 bases that match TRBD1. This CDR3 has 17 residues.

In this sample, this clonotype turned up a few times. CDR3 coding DNA: TGTGCCAGCAGTCGGGACAGGGGGGGCACTGAAGCTTTCTTT. Translated: CASSRDRGGTEAFF. The chain carries TRBV7-2 and TRBJ1-1, with 11 nucleotides matching TRBD1. The J segment lost 4 bases and the V segment lost 6 bases, leaving 4 bases of the junction unmatched. CDR1 SGHTA and CDR2 FQGNSA come from the germline V gene. This CDR3 contains 14 residues.

This clonotype was recorded a few times. J is TRBJ2-5 and V is TRBV7-2; D remains unclear. Germline CDR1 reads SGHTA; CDR2 reads FQGNSA. The V end was cut by 0 bases, the J end by 2 bases, with 10 bases between. The CDR3 is made up of 15 amino acids. CDR3 in DNA: TGTGCCAGCAGCTTAGCGTCCGTGCCACAAGAGACCCAGTACTTC. As protein: CASSLASVPQETQYF.

This clonotype was found a few times. This rearrangement joins TRBV7-9 to TRBJ1-4; maybe TRBD1 (6 bases). Per germline, CDR1 SEHNR and CDR2 FQNEAQ (reference sequence). CDR3 length: 16 residues. V was cut by 5 bases and J by 7 bases, with 20 bases left in between. CDR3 sequence reads: CASSQGGPLGSEKLFF. Here the CDR3 DNA reads TGTGCCAGCAGCCAAGGGGGGCCCTTAGGGAGTGAAAAACTGTTTTTT. The variable domain in full, with the rest retrieved from reference TRBV7-9 and TRBJ1-4, is DTGVSQNPRHKITKRGQNVTFRCDPISEHNRLYWYRQTLGQGPEFLTYFQNEAQLEKSRLLSDRFSAERPKGSFSTLEIQRTEQGDSAMYLCASSQGGPLGSEKLFFGSGTQLSVL.

The chain couples TRBV30 to TRBJ2-3; D is uncertain. Trimming cost V 0 bases and J 1 base, with 8 bases left between them. Germline CDR1 is GTSNPN and CDR2 is SVGIG (reference sequence). CDR3 size: 14 residues. CDR3 sequence reads: CAWSVVGGTDTQYF. The DNA of the CDR3 is TGTGCCTGGAGTGTAGTCGGAGGCACAGATACGCAGTATTTT.

This clonotype was detected only a few times. The chain combines TRBV3-1 with TRBJ1-1; no firm D call. The V gene lost 1 base and the J gene lost 1 base, with 13 bases spanning the gap. CDR1 and CDR2 from the germline V gene are LGHDT and YNNKEL (reference sequence). CDR3 length equals 16 residues. The CDR3 region is CASSQGFGRKNTEAFF. The CDR3 DNA sequence: TGTGCCAGCAGCCAAGGATTTGGCAGGAAGAACACTGAAGCTTTCTTT.